The entry below gives a single T cell receptor (beta chain) sequence along with its context. A junction end diverges from the germline sequence, so it may reflect a read error. The data belong to a study of identical twins. Germline V gives CDR1 LGHDT, CDR2 YNNKEL (reference sequence). The CDR3 contains 19 residues. Each cDNA held unique molecular identifiers, and template switching gave it a universal primer site. TCRdb reprocessed the 5' RACE reads via MiXCR and lists one record per CDR3 protein. The top ten clones hold about 2.9% of a sample with hundreds of thousands of distinct CDR3 sequences, 20% to 30% of them seen once. The sample also formed part of further work on T cells expressing NK-cell markers. In that study: Within the sequenced cohort of eight donors, seven exhibited HCMV seropositivity and one was seronegative. Top CD8+ clonotypes included the dominant CD3+CD56+NKG2C+ clonotypes in several donors. Certain NKG2C+ T cell clones were expanded, and their HCMV specificity remained unclear.

This clonotype originated in a young woman in good health. The chain links TRBV3-1 to TRBJ2-1; TRBD2 matches at 7 bases. Specimen: CD4+ T cells sorted from blood. The CDR3 coding sequence is TGTGCCATCAGCCCCGGGGGACTATTTTTGGTCAGCTCCTACAATGAGCAGTTCTTC. This encodes CAISPGGLFLVSSYNEQFF.